These 2 T cell receptor beta chains were all obtained from the same sample, sequenced in a study of cytomegalovirus exposure and HLA in healthy donors. PCR amplification relied on 60 Vbeta primers (plus 13 Jbeta primers). Only in-frame clones appear in the TCRdb table, and some are missing; sequencing was by immunoSEQ multiplex PCR. The sample yields about 160,000 clones, about 84% seen once. The specimen sequenced was PBMCs. The receptors derive from a man aged 50 to 60 in good health and CMV-seropositive.

A note on this clone: Other DNA sequences in this sample translate to the same CDR3. The CDR3 here is CASSVGQGNEKLFF. The CDR3 DNA reads TGTGCCAGCAGCGTAGGACAGGGCAATGAAAAACTGTTTTTT. V usage is TRBV9 and J usage is TRBJ1-4; 7 nucleotides agree with TRBD1. The germline CDR1 and CDR2 sequences are SGDLS and YYNGEE. With 0 bases clipped from V and 5 bases from J, the junction kept 1 base outside the gene matches. The CDR3 runs 14 residues. Complete variable domain (other parts from reference TRBV9 and TRBJ1-4): DSGVTQTPKHLITATGQRVTLRCSPRSGDLSVYWYQQSLDQGLQFLIQYYNGEERAKGNILERFSAQQFPDLHSELNLSSLELGDSALYFCASSVGQGNEKLFFGSGTQLSVL.

The chain couples TRBV6-1 to TRBJ2-6, with D possibly TRBD1 on 6 matching bases. The V and J ends lost 6 bases and 1 base respectively, with 7 bases between them. The CDR3 consists of 14 residues. In germline, CDR1 is MNHNS, CDR2 SASEGT. DNA of the CDR3: TGTGCCAGCAGAGGACAGTCTGGGGCCAACGTCCTGACTTTC. Translated, it gives CASRGQSGANVLTF.